The clone carrying this T cell receptor beta chain was recorded at least ten times. This entry is derived from a study of T cells in Graves' hyperthyroidism and ophthalmopathy. In the study overall: Peripheral blood was secured at the point of initial diagnosis, before any treatment.

Trimming pared 3 bases from V and 7 bases from J, leaving 15 bases between. The CDR3 loop spans 14 amino acids. Germline CDR1 is MDHEN and CDR2 is SYDVKM. TCR beta CDR3 region amplification was performed from RNA transcripts. When the TCR CDR3 underwent first-round RT-PCR, the HTBI primer set was used. From the multiplex PCR reads, TCRdb called clonotypes with MiXCR, one entry per CDR3 protein. The data contain around 240,000 distinct CDR3 sequences, less than 20% of them singletons. Sequenced input: blood. The rearrangement links TRBV28 to TRBJ1-2; the D gene is possibly TRBD1 (6 bases). This receptor was obtained from a woman aged 18-35 years with Graves' ophthalmopathy. The CDR3 here is CASSFLQGLGGYTF. For the CDR3, the DNA is TGTGCCAGCAGTTTCCTACAGGGACTCGGTGGCTACACCTTC.